This record covers a single T cell receptor beta chain. Assay: immunoSEQ multiplex PCR; the TCRdb copy retains only in-frame clones and omits some. The sample has 65,000 to 95,000 clones, 89% seen once; the top ten hold 9% to 15%. The data were obtained in a study of blood T cell repertoires in COVID-19. The CDR3 is 15 residues long. CDR1 and CDR2 from the germline V gene are MNHEY and SVGAGI. Unmatched junction bases numbered 6, after V lost 6 bases and J lost 2 bases. The chain employs TRBV6-5 and TRBJ1-5; the match to TRBD1 covers 8 bases. This clonotype was obtained from a man between 65 and 85 years old with active or convalescent COVID-19. Sequenced: peripheral blood. The chain's CDR3 is CASRTPQGGNQPQHF. Written as DNA, the CDR3 is TGTGCCAGCAGGACACCACAGGGGGGCAATCAGCCCCAGCATTTT.